Each of the 22 T cell receptor beta chains below was sequenced from the same sample in a study of T cells in Graves' hyperthyroidism and ophthalmopathy (dated by TCRdb to between 2019 and 2020). Library preparation used multiplex PCR. Instrument on record: Illumina HiSeq 2000. Amplification of TCR beta CDR3 regions was carried out from RNA transcripts. For the first round of RT-PCR on the TCR CDR3, the HTBI primer set was used together with the Qiagen OneStep RT-PCR kit. TCRdb reprocessing: public reads trimmed at Q25 with fastp, clones called with MiXCR, in-frame beta chains kept. Each record represents a unique CDR3 protein, reported with the most common genes and DNA among its rows. This sample has a few hundred thousand distinct CDR3 sequences in its table, and around 18% of those were observed once. Of the sample, 40% is held by the ten largest clones. Sample: blood. The receptors shown here come from a man between 18 and 35 years old with Graves' ophthalmopathy.

This clonotype was recorded a few times. The rearrangement links TRBV6-1 to TRBJ1-2; 9 nucleotides agree with TRBD1. J was trimmed by 7 bases and V by 3 bases; bases with no gene match: 12. The CDR3 has 16 residues. In germline, CDR1 is MNHNS, CDR2 SASEGT. This chain's CDR3 is CASSDSGQGRRLGYTF. The CDR3 coding sequence is TGTGCCAGCAGTGATTCCGGACAGGGGCGTCGGCTTGGCTACACCTTC.

Only a few counts were recorded for this clonotype. The chain combines TRBV24-1 with TRBJ2-7, with TRBD1 matching over 9 bases. CDR3 length: 16 amino acids. Unmatched junction bases numbered 11, after V lost 4 bases and J lost 5 bases. The germline CDR1 and CDR2 sequences are KGHDR and SFDVKD. CDR3 residues: CATSDPPGTGSDEQYF. DNA for the CDR3: TGTGCCACCAGTGACCCTCCCGGGACAGGGAGCGACGAGCAGTACTTC.

The chain couples TRBV25-1 to TRBJ1-1, with 9 nucleotides matching TRBD1. Germline V gene lookup returns CDR1 MGHDK and CDR2 SYGVNS. This CDR3 region has 12 residues. Trimming cost V 8 bases and J 6 bases; bases outside gene matches: 4. The CDR3 is CASDRGDAEAFF. CDR3 nucleotide sequence: TGTGCCAGCGACAGGGGGGACGCTGAAGCTTTCTTT.

This clonotype was detected ten times or more. This chain connects TRBV20-1 to TRBJ2-7; D is perhaps TRBD1 or TRBD2 (6 bases each). The CDR3 spans 14 residues. The germline V and J ends were trimmed by 7 bases and 0 bases, with 16 bases remaining between them. Germline CDR1 reads DFQATT; CDR2 reads SNEGSKA (reference sequence). In DNA form, the CDR3 reads TGCAGTGTCGAAGGGGGGCGCCGCTCCTACGAGCAGTACTTC. Its translation: CSVEGGRRSYEQYF.

The DNA for the CDR3 is TGTGCCAGCAGGTATACAGGGGGCAGGTCCTACGAGCAGTACTTC. Translated, it gives CASRYTGGRSYEQYF. The chain has TRBV13 and TRBJ2-7, with TRBD1 identical over 9 bases. V trimming: 6 bases; J trimming: 1 base; junction bases outside the gene matches: 7. Germline V gene data show CDR1 as PRHDT and CDR2 as FYEKMQ (reference sequence). This CDR3 is 15 amino acids long. The full variable domain, completed using reference TRBV13 and TRBJ2-7, is AAGVIQSPRHLIKEKRETATLKCYPIPRHDTVYWYQQGPGQDPQFLISFYEKMQSDKGSIPDRFSAQQFSDYHSELNMSSLELGDSALYFCASRYTGGRSYEQYFGPGTRLTVT.

The CDR3 DNA reads TGTGCCAGTAGTGTACTTTGGGGACTTCCCTACGAGCAGTACTTC. Translation gives CASSVLWGLPYEQYF. J is TRBJ2-7 and V is TRBV19; a possible D gene is TRBD2 (6 bases). The CDR3 totals 15 residues. Germline V gene lookup returns CDR1 LNHDA and CDR2 SQIVND (reference sequence). V lost 5 bases and J lost 2, with 16 bases in between.

This clonotype appeared a few times. The chain uses TRBV19 and TRBJ1-2; no firm D call. The CDR3 contains 14 residues. Germline V lookup: CDR1 LNHDA, CDR2 SQIVND (reference sequence). V gave up 1 base and J gave up 6 bases, with 12 bases separating them. CDR3 loop: CASSIGQELDGYTF. The CDR3 DNA reads TGTGCCAGTAGTATAGGCCAAGAACTTGATGGCTACACCTTC.

This clonotype was observed a handful of times. The rearrangement uses TRBV18 and TRBJ2-1; 12 bases fit TRBD2. Germline values: CDR1 KGHSH, CDR2 LQKENI. J gave up 4 bases and V 5 bases, and 6 bases lay outside the gene matches. The CDR3 covers 16 residues. The CDR3 is CASSILLAGGYNEQFF. In DNA, the CDR3 is TGTGCCAGCTCAATCCTACTAGCGGGGGGATACAATGAGCAGTTCTTC.

The chain recombines TRBV5-1 with TRBJ2-3; possibly TRBD1 for D (5 bases). This CDR3 comprises 16 residues. Trimming removed 4 bases from V and 3 bases from J, with 18 bases in between. Germline loops: CDR1 SGHRS, CDR2 YFSETQ. CDR3 region: CASSPDPGFGTDTQYF. The CDR3 coding sequence is TGCGCCAGCAGCCCGGACCCAGGGTTTGGGACAGATACGCAGTATTTT.

Points on this clonotype: A much more abundant neighbour one base away suggests this may be a read error. The chain is built from TRBV7-2 and TRBJ2-3; 13 nucleotides line up with TRBD2. The CDR3 runs 17 residues. Germline values: CDR1 SGHTA, CDR2 FQGNSA. V lost 5 bases and J lost 2; bases outside the gene matches: 7. The CDR3 DNA sequence: TGTGCCAGCAGCGAAACCGGGACTAGCGGGGTCACAGATACGCAGTATTTT. It specifies CASSETGTSGVTDTQYF.

This clonotype was found many times. V usage is TRBV12-3 or TRBV12-4 and J usage is TRBJ2-7; the D is unclear. Trimming shortened V by 3 bases and J by 5 bases, and 17 bases separated the two germline ends. The CDR3 consists of 15 residues. The CDR3 DNA sequence: TGTGCCAGCAGTTTGTTCCCAGGCGAAGGACACGAGCAGTACTTC. Translation: CASSLFPGEGHEQYF.

In this sample, this clonotype turned up many times. V is TRBV5-1 and J is TRBJ2-5; TRBD2 agrees at 10 bases. The CDR3 has 15 residues. The V gene end was trimmed by 4 bases and the J gene end by 2 bases; junction bases not matched to a gene: 5. CDR1 and CDR2 from the germline V gene are SGHRS and YFSETQ. CDR3 DNA sequence: TGCGCCAGCAGCCTTGGGACTAGCGCTCAAGAGACCCAGTACTTC. It yields the protein CASSLGTSAQETQYF.

In this sample, this clonotype turned up many times. J is TRBJ2-7 and V is TRBV7-8; D is undetermined. V lost 5 bases to trimming and J lost 2 bases, with 10 bases between them. CDR3 size: 13 residues. The V gene's germline CDR1 is SGHVS and CDR2 FQNEAQ. The CDR3 sequence is CASSLDKPYEQYF. Written as DNA, the CDR3 is TGTGCCAGCAGCCTAGACAAACCCTACGAGCAGTACTTC.

This clonotype was counted between two and nine times. V gene TRBV7-6 combines with J gene TRBJ2-3; D unclear. Trimming removed 2 bases from V and 0 bases from J, with 9 bases in between. CDR3 length equals 15 residues. Germline V gene data show CDR1 as SGHVS and CDR2 as FNYEAQ. In DNA, the CDR3 is TGTGCCAGCAGCTTAATTCCAGGTAGCACAGATACGCAGTATTTT. This encodes CASSLIPGSTDTQYF.

Details on this clonotype: A junction end diverges from the germline sequence, so it may reflect a read error. In nucleotides, the CDR3 is TGTGCCAGCAGCCAATTGGGTCAGCCCCGGCATTTT. It is translated as CASSQLGQPRHF. The gene calls are TRBV14 and TRBJ1-5; D is unresolved. Germline lookup yields CDR1 SGHDN and CDR2 FVKESK. The CDR3 has 12 residues.

The chain has TRBV20-1 and TRBJ1-2; D is unresolved. CDR1 and CDR2 from the germline V gene are DFQATT and SNEGSKA (reference sequence). The CDR3 runs 13 residues. The CDR3 loop reads CRFEQPENYGYTF. The DNA of the CDR3 is TGCAGGTTTGAGCAACCAGAGAACTATGGCTACACCTTC.

This clonotype was observed many times. The chain uses TRBV10-3 and TRBJ2-3; the D gene is possibly TRBD2 (7 bases). The CDR3 length is 15 residues. V shed 4 bases and J shed 5 bases, with 16 bases lying between them. Looked up from germline, CDR1 is ENHRY and CDR2 is SYGVKD. CDR3 sequence (DNA): TGTGCCATCAGTGTGAGGGGGGGGGCCTTAGATACGCAGTATTTT. Its translation is CAISVRGGALDTQYF.

This clonotype was observed many times. The chain joins TRBV5-1 to TRBJ2-7; tentatively, D is TRBD2 (6 bases). There are 14 residues in the CDR3. The V and J ends lost 1 base and 5 bases respectively, with 13 bases between them. Germline lookup yields CDR1 SGHRS and CDR2 YFSETQ. In DNA form, the CDR3 reads TGCGCCAGCAGCTTGTTCGCGGGGAGAGACGAGCAGTACTTC. This sequence encodes CASSLFAGRDEQYF.

The chain carries TRBV5-6 and TRBJ2-7; D is possibly TRBD1 (6 bases). CDR1 and CDR2 (germline): SGHDT, YYEEEE. This CDR3 comprises 14 residues. V was cut by 0 bases and J by 3 bases, with 10 bases left in between. CDR3 DNA sequence: TGTGCCAGCAGCTTGGTAGGACAGAACTACGAGCAGTACTTC. Protein sequence: CASSLVGQNYEQYF.

This rearrangement joins TRBV6-2 or TRBV6-3 to TRBJ2-5, with TRBD2 matching over 12 bases. After removal of 3 bases from V and 4 bases from J, the junction contained 12 bases not matched to a gene. In germline, CDR1 is MNHEY, CDR2 SVGEGT. There are 18 residues in the CDR3. The CDR3 nucleotides are TGTGCCAGCAGTTATGCATTTTCCTGGACTAGCGGGGTAGAGACCCAGTACTTC. This sequence encodes CASSYAFSWTSGVETQYF.

The V call is TRBV27, the J call TRBJ1-4; weak D call: TRBD1 (5 bases). Germline V CDR1 and CDR2: MNHEY, SMNVEV (reference sequence). The germline V and J ends were trimmed by 1 base and 5 bases, with 11 bases remaining between them. The CDR3 is 15 residues long. CDR3 bases: TGTGCCAGCAGTTTATTAGGTGCAGGGAATGAAAAACTGTTTTTT. It is translated as CASSLLGAGNEKLFF.

Concerning this clonotype itself: This clone may be a read error of a much larger clone one base away. V and J are TRBV6-1 and TRBJ2-1; TRBD1 matches 12 bases. This CDR3 contains 15 residues. Germline V lookup: CDR1 MNHNS, CDR2 SASEGT. DNA for the CDR3: TGTGCCAGCAGTGCCGGGACAGGGGGCATCAATGAGCAGCTCTTC. Its protein is CASSAGTGGINEQLF.